This T cell receptor (beta chain) was retrieved from a study of T-cell memory formation after mild COVID-19. Study overall: The two donors had largely donor-specific TCR clusters.

This clonotype turned up a few times. MiXCR was run by TCRdb on the 5' RACE reads, yielding one entry per CDR3 protein. Among roughly 220,000 distinct CDR3 sequences listed, 9.5% to 10% were seen once. Trimming shortened V by 6 bases and J by 0 bases, and 10 bases separated the two germline ends. Per germline, CDR1 SGHRS and CDR2 YFSETQ. The CDR3 covers 15 residues. J is TRBJ2-6 and V is TRBV5-1; weak D call: TRBD1 (6 bases). Sequencing was carried out using PBMCs or a T cell subset sorted from them (not recorded which). The sequence derives from a man between 18 and 29 years old who had mild COVID-19 (a few samples of this study predate the infection). Cell type and time point are not known. The CDR3: CASTQGRSGANVLTF. For the CDR3, the DNA is TGCGCCAGCACTCAGGGGCGCTCTGGGGCCAACGTCCTGACTTTC.